Reported below is one TCR beta chain. Clones were sequenced by immunoSEQ multiplex PCR, and TCRdb holds only the in-frame ones, with some missing. The table includes about 160,000 clones, 70% to 90% detected once. This specimen comes from a study of cytomegalovirus exposure and HLA in healthy donors. Whole-study context: In a later analysis, the roughly 120 validation repertoires were reported to have used the same platform as the approximately 670 first-cohort repertoires.

Sequenced material: PBMCs. The TCR comes from a woman aged 18 to 35 in good health and CMV-seronegative.

For the CDR3, the DNA is TGTGCCAGCAGTTTATTGCCAGGGAGGAGGCTAAATCCCTACGAGCAGTACTTC. Encoded protein: CASSLLPGRRLNPYEQYF. J is TRBJ2-7 and V is TRBV27; a weak D match, TRBD2 (6 bases). With 1 base removed from V and 2 bases from J, the gap between germline ends came to 21 bases. The CDR3 contains 18 residues. Per the germline V gene, CDR1 is MNHEY and CDR2 is SMNVEV (reference sequence).